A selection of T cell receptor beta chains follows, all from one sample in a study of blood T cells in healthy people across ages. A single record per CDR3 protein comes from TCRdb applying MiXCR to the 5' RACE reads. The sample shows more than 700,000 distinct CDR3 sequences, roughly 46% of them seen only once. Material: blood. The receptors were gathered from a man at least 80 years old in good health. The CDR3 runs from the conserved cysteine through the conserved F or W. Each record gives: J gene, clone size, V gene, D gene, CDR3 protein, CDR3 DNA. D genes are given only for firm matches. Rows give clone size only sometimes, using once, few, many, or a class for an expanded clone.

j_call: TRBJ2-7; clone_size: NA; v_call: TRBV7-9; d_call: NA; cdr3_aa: CASSGTPVYEQYF; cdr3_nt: TGTGCCAGCAGCGGAACCCCTGTCTACGAGCAGTACTTC
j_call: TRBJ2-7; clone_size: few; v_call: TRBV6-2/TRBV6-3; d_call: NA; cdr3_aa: CASSTLARLDREQYF; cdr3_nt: TGTGCCAGCAGCACCCTCGCCCGACTTGACCGCGAGCAGTACTTC
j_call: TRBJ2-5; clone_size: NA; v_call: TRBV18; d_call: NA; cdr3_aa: CTSSPRSSQETQYF; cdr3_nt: TGTACCAGCTCACCACGATCCTCGCAGGAGACCCAGTACTTC
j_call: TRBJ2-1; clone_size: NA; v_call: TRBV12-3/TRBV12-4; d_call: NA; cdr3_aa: CASRWAGPFDEQFF; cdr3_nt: TGTGCCAGCAGGTGGGCGGGTCCCTTCGATGAGCAGTTCTTC
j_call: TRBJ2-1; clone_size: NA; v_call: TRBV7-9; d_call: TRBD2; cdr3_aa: CASSWTSGGANEQFF; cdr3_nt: TGTGCCAGCAGCTGGACTAGCGGGGGGGCTAATGAGCAGTTCTTC
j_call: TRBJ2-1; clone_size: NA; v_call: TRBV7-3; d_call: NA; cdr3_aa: CASSLISGATYNEQFF; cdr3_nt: TGTGCCAGCAGCTTAATTTCGGGAGCAACCTACAATGAGCAGTTCTTC
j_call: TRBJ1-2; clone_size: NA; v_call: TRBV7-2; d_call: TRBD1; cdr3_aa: CASSLDRGSGGYTF; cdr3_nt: TGTGCCAGCAGCTTAGACAGGGGAAGCGGTGGCTACACCTTC
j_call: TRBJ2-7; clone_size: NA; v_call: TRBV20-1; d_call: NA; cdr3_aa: CSAKRGAGGYEQYF; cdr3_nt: TGCAGTGCCAAACGGGGAGCGGGCGGCTACGAGCAGTACTTC
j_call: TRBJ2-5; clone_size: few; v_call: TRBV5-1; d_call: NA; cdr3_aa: CASSLGSMEETQYF; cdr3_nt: TGCGCCAGCAGCTTGGGGTCGATGGAAGAGACCCAGTACTTC
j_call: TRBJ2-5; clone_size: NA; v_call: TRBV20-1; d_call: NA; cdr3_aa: CSARRQTQETQYF; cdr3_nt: TGCAGTGCTAGACGACAGACCCAAGAGACCCAGTACTTC
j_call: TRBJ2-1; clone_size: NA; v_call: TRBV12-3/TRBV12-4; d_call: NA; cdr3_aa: CASSYHRDNEQFF; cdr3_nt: TGTGCCAGCAGTTACCACCGGGACAATGAGCAGTTCTTC
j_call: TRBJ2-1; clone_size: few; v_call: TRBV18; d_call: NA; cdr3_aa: CASSPNRDSYNEQFF; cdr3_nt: TGTGCCAGCTCGCCTAACCGGGACTCCTACAATGAGCAGTTCTTC
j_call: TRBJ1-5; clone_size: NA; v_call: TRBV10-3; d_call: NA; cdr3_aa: CAISESGMEQPQHF; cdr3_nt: TGTGCCATCAGTGAGTCAGGGATGGAACAGCCCCAGCATTTT
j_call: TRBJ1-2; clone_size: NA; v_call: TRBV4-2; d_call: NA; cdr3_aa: CASSQDMAMNYGYTF; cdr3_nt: TGTGCCAGCAGCCAAGATATGGCGATGAACTATGGCTACACCTTC
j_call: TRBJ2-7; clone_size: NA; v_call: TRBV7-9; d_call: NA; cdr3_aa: CACSLPEISYEQYF; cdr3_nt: TGTGCCTGCAGCTTACCAGAAATCTCCTACGAGCAGTACTTC
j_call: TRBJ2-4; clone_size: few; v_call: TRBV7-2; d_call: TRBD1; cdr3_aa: CASSPRQGKTIQYF; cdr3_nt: TGTGCCAGCAGCCCCCGACAGGGCAAAACCATTCAGTACTTC
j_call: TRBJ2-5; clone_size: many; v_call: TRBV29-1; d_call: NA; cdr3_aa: CSVGDARVETQYF; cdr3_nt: TGCAGCGTTGGGGACGCCCGGGTGGAGACCCAGTACTTC
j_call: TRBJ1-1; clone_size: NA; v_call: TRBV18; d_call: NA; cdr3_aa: CASSPSRDNEAFF; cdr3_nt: TGTGCCAGCTCCCCCAGCCGGGACAATGAAGCTTTCTTT
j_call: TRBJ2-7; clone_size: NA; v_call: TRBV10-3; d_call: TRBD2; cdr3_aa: CAISGGNLAGGSSYEQYF; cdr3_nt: TGTGCCATCAGTGGAGGTAATCTAGCGGGAGGAAGCTCCTACGAGCAGTACTTC
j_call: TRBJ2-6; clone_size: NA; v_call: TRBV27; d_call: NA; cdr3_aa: CASSLHGGGGANVLTF; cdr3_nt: TGTGCCAGCAGTTTGCACGGGGGAGGTGGGGCCAACGTCCTGACTTTC
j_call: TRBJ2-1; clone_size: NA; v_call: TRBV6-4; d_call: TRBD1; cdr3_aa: CASSWTGSQNEQFF; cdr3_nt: TGTGCCAGCAGCTGGACAGGGAGCCAGAATGAGCAGTTCTTC
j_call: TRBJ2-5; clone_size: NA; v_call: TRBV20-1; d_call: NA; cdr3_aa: CSARVLQETQYF; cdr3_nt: TGCAGTGCTAGAGTCCTACAAGAGACCCAGTACTTC
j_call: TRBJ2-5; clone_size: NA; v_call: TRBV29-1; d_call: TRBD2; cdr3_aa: CSVDRGLAGGHNMETQYF; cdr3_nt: TGCAGCGTTGACCGGGGACTAGCGGGAGGCCATAATATGGAGACCCAGTACTTC
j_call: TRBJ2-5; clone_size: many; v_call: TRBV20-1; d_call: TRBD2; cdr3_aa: CSAGLAGEQETQYF; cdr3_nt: TGCAGTGCTGGACTAGCGGGAGAACAAGAGACCCAGTACTTC
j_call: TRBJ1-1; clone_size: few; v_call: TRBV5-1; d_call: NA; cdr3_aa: CASTASVDTEAFF; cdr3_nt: TGCGCCAGCACCGCGAGCGTGGACACTGAAGCTTTCTTT
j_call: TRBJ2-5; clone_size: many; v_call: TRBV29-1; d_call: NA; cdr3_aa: CSVGEPKETQYF; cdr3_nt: TGCAGCGTGGGGGAGCCTAAAGAGACCCAGTACTTC
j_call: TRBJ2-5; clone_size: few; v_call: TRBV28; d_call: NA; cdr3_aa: CAISAGPGELLRKETQYF; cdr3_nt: TGTGCCATCAGCGCTGGGCCAGGGGAATTGCTCAGAAAGGAGACCCAGTACTTC
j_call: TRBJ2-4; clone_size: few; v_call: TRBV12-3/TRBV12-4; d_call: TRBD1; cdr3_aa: CASSPGQGASKNIQYF; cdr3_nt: TGTGCCAGCAGCCCGGGACAGGGGGCGTCCAAAAACATTCAGTACTTC
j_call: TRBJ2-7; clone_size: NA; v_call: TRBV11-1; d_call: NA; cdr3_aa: CASSLGNLREQYF; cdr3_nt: TGTGCCAGCAGCTTAGGGAATTTGAGGGAGCAGTACTTC
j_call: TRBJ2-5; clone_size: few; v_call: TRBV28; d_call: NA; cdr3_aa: CASRKGGQETQYF; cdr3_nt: TGTGCCAGCAGAAAGGGGGGCCAAGAGACCCAGTACTTC
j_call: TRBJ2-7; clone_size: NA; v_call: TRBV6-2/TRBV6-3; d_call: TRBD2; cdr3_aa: CASSRTSVNSYEQYF; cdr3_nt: TGTGCCAGCAGTCGGACTAGCGTAAACTCCTACGAGCAGTACTTC
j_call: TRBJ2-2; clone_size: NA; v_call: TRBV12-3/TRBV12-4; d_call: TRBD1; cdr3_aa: CASSKDRAPNTGELFF; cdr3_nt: TGTGCCAGCAGTAAGGACAGGGCCCCGAACACCGGGGAGCTGTTTTTT
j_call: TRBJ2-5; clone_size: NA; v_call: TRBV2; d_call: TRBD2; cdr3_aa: CASSHRTSGEETQYF; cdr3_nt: TGTGCCAGCAGTCACCGGACTAGCGGAGAAGAGACCCAGTACTTC
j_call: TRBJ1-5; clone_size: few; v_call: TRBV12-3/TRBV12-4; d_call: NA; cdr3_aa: CASRRRVNQPQHF; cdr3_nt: TGTGCCAGTCGCCGCAGGGTAAATCAGCCCCAGCATTTT
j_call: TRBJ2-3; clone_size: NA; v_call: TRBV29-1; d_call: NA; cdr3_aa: CSVRGNTDRQYF; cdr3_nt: TGCAGCGTTCGGGGCAACACAGATAGGCAGTATTTT
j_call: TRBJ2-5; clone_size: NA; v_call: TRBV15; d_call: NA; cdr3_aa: CATSRPGQETQYF; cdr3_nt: TGTGCCACCAGCCGCCCTGGGCAAGAGACCCAGTACTTC
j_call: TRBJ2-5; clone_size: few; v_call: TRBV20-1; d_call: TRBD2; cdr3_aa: CSARGLGLAGIETQYF; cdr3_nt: TGCAGTGCTAGAGGGTTGGGCCTAGCGGGAATCGAGACCCAGTACTTC
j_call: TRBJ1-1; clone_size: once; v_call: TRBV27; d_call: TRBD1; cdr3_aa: CASSVRQGVNTEAFF; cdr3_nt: TGTGCCAGCAGTGTACGACAGGGGGTGAACACTGAAGCTTTCTTT
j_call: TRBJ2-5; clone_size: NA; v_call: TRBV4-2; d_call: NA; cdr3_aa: CASSQEGAYQETQYF; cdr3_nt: TGTGCCAGCAGCCAAGAAGGAGCATACCAAGAGACCCAGTACTTC
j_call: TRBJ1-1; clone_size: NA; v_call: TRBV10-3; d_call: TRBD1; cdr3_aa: CAISERSPQTGVEAFF; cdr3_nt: TGTGCCATCAGTGAGAGATCGCCCCAGACAGGGGTTGAAGCTTTCTTT
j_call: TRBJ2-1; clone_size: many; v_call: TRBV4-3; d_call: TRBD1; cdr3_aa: CASSQLGQGTRNEQFF; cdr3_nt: TGCGCCAGCAGCCAGCTCGGACAGGGGACTCGGAATGAGCAGTTCTTC
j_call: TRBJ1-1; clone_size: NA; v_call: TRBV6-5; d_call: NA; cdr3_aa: CASSYRQGTQNTEAFF; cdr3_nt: TGTGCCAGCAGTTACCGGCAGGGGACCCAGAACACTGAAGCTTTCTTT
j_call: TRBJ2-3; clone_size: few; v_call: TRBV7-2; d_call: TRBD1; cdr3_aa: CASTKNRGPTDTQYF; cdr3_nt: TGTGCCAGCACCAAGAATAGGGGGCCCACAGATACGCAGTATTTT
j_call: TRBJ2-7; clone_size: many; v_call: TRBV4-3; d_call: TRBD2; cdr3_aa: CASSQTSGSIYEQYF; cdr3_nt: TGCGCCAGCAGCCAGACTAGCGGGAGTATCTACGAGCAGTACTTC
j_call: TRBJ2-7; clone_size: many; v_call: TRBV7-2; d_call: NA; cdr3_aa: CASSTTNTYEQYF; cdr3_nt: TGTGCCAGCAGCACTACGAACACCTACGAGCAGTACTTC
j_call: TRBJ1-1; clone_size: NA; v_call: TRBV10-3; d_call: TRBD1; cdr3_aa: CAISPGQGAANTEAFF; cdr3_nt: TGTGCCATCAGCCCCGGACAGGGGGCGGCGAACACTGAAGCTTTCTTT
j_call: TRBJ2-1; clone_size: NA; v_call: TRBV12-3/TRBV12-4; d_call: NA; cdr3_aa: CASTKLSGADNEQFF; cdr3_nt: TGTGCCAGCACCAAACTGAGTGGGGCCGACAATGAGCAGTTCTTC
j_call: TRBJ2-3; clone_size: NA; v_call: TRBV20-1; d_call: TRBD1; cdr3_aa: CSGGYGQGIADTQYF; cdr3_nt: TGCAGTGGGGGCTACGGACAGGGTATTGCAGATACGCAGTATTTT
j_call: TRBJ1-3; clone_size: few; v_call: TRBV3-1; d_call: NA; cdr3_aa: CASSHEGVSGNTIYF; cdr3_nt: TGTGCCAGCAGCCATGAGGGTGTTTCTGGAAACACCATATATTTT
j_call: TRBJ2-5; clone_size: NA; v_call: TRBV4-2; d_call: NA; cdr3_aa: CASSQDGTEQETQYF; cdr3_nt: TGTGCCAGCAGCCAAGACGGCACAGAGCAAGAGACCCAGTACTTC
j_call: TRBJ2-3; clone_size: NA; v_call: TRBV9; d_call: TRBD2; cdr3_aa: CASSVSTSGGSSTDTQYF; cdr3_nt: TGTGCCAGCAGCGTTTCGACTAGCGGGGGCTCTAGCACAGATACGCAGTATTTT
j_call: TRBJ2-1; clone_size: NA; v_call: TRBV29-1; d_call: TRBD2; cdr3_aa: CSVPTSGGFNEQFF; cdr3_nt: TGCAGCGTCCCGACTAGCGGGGGGTTCAATGAGCAGTTCTTC
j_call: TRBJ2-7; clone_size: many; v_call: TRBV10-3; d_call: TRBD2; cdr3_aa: CAISAGLAREQYF; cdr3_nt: TGTGCCATCAGCGCGGGACTAGCCCGCGAGCAGTACTTC